This TCR beta chain derives from a study of Graves' ophthalmopathy and Graves' hyperthyroidism. The overall study: Stable hyperthyroidism denotes an absence of ophthalmopathy throughout 18 months of follow-up. Study results and caveats: Ophthalmopathy and stable hyperthyroidism were discriminated by a 13-signature model, with roughly 86% sensitivity and around 77% specificity. In blood, most expanded thyroid clonotypes above 0.001 frequency were also detected.

Amplification targeted the TCR beta CDR3 regions, with RNA transcripts as the source material. Amplification began with first-round RT-PCR using HTBI primers, then second-round multiplex PCR was performed. Each CDR3 protein gets one entry after TCRdb re-called the multiplex PCR reads with MiXCR. The profile shows approximately 1.2 million distinct CDR3 sequences, less than 45% of them singletons. The CDR3 runs 15 residues. Per the germline V gene, CDR1 is PRHDT and CDR2 is FYEKMQ (reference sequence). The V end was cut by 5 bases, the J end by 5 bases, with 13 bases between. Hyperthyroidism in these 18- to 65-year-old patients was newly diagnosed, lasting under 2 months. In the case of this clonotype: Antigen unknown.

The source is an adult man with Graves' hyperthyroidism. Sequenced material: peripheral blood or thyroid tissue (not recorded which). The chain recombines TRBV13 with TRBJ1-6; tentative D call: TRBD1 (5 bases). CDR3 DNA: TGTGCCAGCAGCCTCCACCGGGACGATAATTCACCCCTCCACTTT. Protein product: CASSLHRDDNSPLHF.